This T cell receptor (beta chain) is from a study of blood T cell repertoires in COVID-19. In the source study's methods: Nucleated cell counts were estimated from reference gene primer amplification. Sequencing used immunoSEQ multiplex PCR; TCRdb keeps in-frame clones, though not all of them. The V and J calls and clone size are taken from that table; D and trimming were inferred from the DNA. The sample lists about 220,000 clones; about four fifths were seen once. A few counts support this clone. In the same sample, other DNA sequences code for this CDR3. V shed 6 bases and J shed 5 bases, with 7 bases lying between them. The CDR3 covers 12 residues. Germline CDR1 MDHEN, CDR2 SYDVKM.

Sequencing used PBMCs or T cells enriched from blood (not recorded which). The chain carries TRBV28 and TRBJ1-4; D is possibly TRBD1 (6 bases). This clonotype originated in a woman aged 40 to 50 who had recovered from COVID-19. This chain's CDR3 is CASRQGNEKLFF. As DNA, the CDR3 is TGTGCCAGCAGGCAGGGGAATGAAAAACTGTTTTTT.